This TCR beta chain was documented in a study of shared clonotypes between healthy human individuals. Overall study findings and caveats: Large depth notwithstanding, sorted-subset sequencing proved incomplete by rarefaction.

TCRdb's copy holds only in-frame clones and misses some; the assay was immunoSEQ multiplex PCR. The sample carries around 700,000 clones, 74% recorded once. Germline CDR1 is KGHSH and CDR2 is LQKENI. The V end was cut by 3 bases, the J end by 4 bases, with 12 bases between. The CDR3 consists of 14 residues. Comment on this clone: Its antigen is unknown. The same CDR3 is also encoded by other DNA sequences in this sample.

The clonotype comes from a woman aged 30 to 39 in good health. The chain recombines TRBV18 with TRBJ2-5; unclear D gene. Input material: memory CD4+ T cells sorted from blood. Subset here: CD45RA-negative fraction. CDR3 amino acids: CASSPGPGGETQYF. CDR3 coding DNA: TGTGCCAGCTCACCCGGACCGGGCGGAGAGACCCAGTACTTC.